This is a list of T cell receptor beta chains from one sample in a study of blood T cell repertoires in COVID-19. Libraries were prepared by immunoSEQ multiplex PCR; TCRdb keeps only in-frame clonotypes and omits some of them. This repertoire shows tens of thousands of clones, over 75% found once; its top ten account for more than 9.5%. Sample: peripheral blood. The receptors stem from a human donor with active COVID-19. The donor label of this sample is uncertain. Both conserved end residues are part of each CDR3. Each record gives: V gene, J gene, clone size, CDR3 protein. A clone size is listed for some rows: how often the clone was seen (once, few, many), or a class if it is expanded.

TRBV6-1,TRBJ1-2,.,CASSERRSTNYGYTF
TRBV2,TRBJ2-1,.,CASRYSTGSEQFF
TRBV30,TRBJ1-4,few,CAWSGITGSSLPNEKLFF
TRBV5-4,TRBJ2-3,.,CASSQTPGTDTQYF
TRBV19,TRBJ1-1,.,CASSIMGQGNTEAFF
TRBV19,TRBJ1-4,.,CASVTGGTNEKLFF
TRBV7-3,TRBJ2-1,.,CASSLSGRVDEQFF
TRBV5-1,TRBJ1-1,few,CASSLQTGAEAFF
TRBV30,TRBJ1-6,.,CAWAGQLGSPLHF
TRBV7-2,TRBJ2-2,.,CASSRGAGLRTGELFF
TRBV29-1,TRBJ2-5,.,CSVETRLERPQETQYF
TRBV28,TRBJ2-3,.,CASGLQADTQYF
TRBV5-1,TRBJ2-1,once,CASSLQTGSGSYNEQFF
TRBV19,TRBJ1-2,.,CASSMEIEDGYTF
TRBV5-4,TRBJ2-7,.,CASSLIQGHGALREQYF
TRBV9,TRBJ1-4,once,CASSEGQGREKLFF
TRBV2,TRBJ1-1,.,CASSEGSWPGDTEAFF
TRBV7-2,TRBJ2-7,.,CASSSRSYEQYF
TRBV5-1,TRBJ2-2,.,CASSFDPGFFTGELFF
TRBV5-1,TRBJ2-7,.,CASSPGQFYEQYF
TRBV5-1,TRBJ2-1,.,CASSRDRYNEQFF
TRBV4-2,TRBJ2-5,.,CASSQDATSGRGQETQYF
TRBV27,TRBJ2-7,.,CASSLRDSYEQYF
TRBV11-2,TRBJ1-5,.,CASSLRGGQPQHF
TRBV15,TRBJ2-1,.,CATSREGGYEQFF
TRBV5-1,TRBJ2-1,.,CASSLAASGRGEQFF
TRBV5-4,TRBJ1-1,once,CASSFDRASMNTEAFF
TRBV4-3,TRBJ2-5,.,CASSQESGTSRPQYF
TRBV5-1,TRBJ2-3,.,CASSLDRMLADTQYF
TRBV28,TRBJ1-5,.,CASRATGEGQPQHF
TRBV13,TRBJ2-3,.,CASSLGLAGISEADTQYF
TRBV6-1,TRBJ1-2,.,CASSEIGRDGYTF
TRBV19,TRBJ2-1,.,CASSIAPSSYNEQFF
TRBV19,TRBJ1-2,.,CASSMDRGTGYTF
TRBV28,TRBJ1-5,.,CASSLWAQGNQPQHF
TRBV4-1,TRBJ1-5,once,CASSQGLWARVSNSNQPQHF
TRBV28,TRBJ1-5,.,CASSLGTGQVQPQHF
TRBV5-1,TRBJ1-1,.,CASSVRGNTEAFF
TRBV5-1,TRBJ2-7,.,CASSGTGGGMLNEQYF
TRBV6-5,TRBJ2-5,.,CASRFQGGGQETQYF
TRBV11-2,TRBJ2-1,.,CASSPQTPGTSMYNEQFF
TRBV18,TRBJ1-2,.,CASSPSQGKGYGYTF
TRBV28,TRBJ1-5,.,CASSSTIGSTGRLQPQHF
TRBV3-1/TRBV3-2,TRBJ2-1,.,CASSQAEDEQFF
TRBV20-1,TRBJ2-7,.,CSASWRDAYEQYF
TRBV27,TRBJ1-5,.,CASRNTDLGQPQHF
TRBV7-2,TRBJ2-5,.,CASSRIGGRETQYF
TRBV5-1,TRBJ2-1,.,CASSLKLDSVLFF
TRBV11-2,TRBJ1-6,few,CASSLRGLTSPLHF
TRBV5-1,TRBJ1-2,.,CASSLDTNYGYTF
TRBV2,TRBJ2-2,.,CASSAENTGELFF
TRBV27,TRBJ1-6,.,CASSLRATGSSYNSPLHF
TRBV3-1/TRBV3-2,TRBJ1-1,.,CASSQGKGTGAFF
TRBV7-3,TRBJ2-7,.,CASSPGQNSYEQYF